This T cell receptor beta chain derives from a study of blood T cells in healthy people across ages. Overall study results and limits: Since the PBMCs were unsorted, naive and antigen-experienced cells could not be conclusively compared. For the donors, CMV status was unknown and possibly confounded expanded clonotype changes.

This CDR3 is built from 16 residues. Germline V gives CDR1 MNHNS, CDR2 SASEGT. The J segment lost 8 bases and the V segment lost 2 bases, leaving 11 bases of the junction unmatched. A second PCR, run for about 6 to 11 cycles, used a sample-barcoded 5' primer plus a J-beta primer mix. MiXCR, applied by TCRdb to the 5' RACE reads, yields one record per CDR3 protein. The sample records about 750,000 distinct CDR3 sequences, less than 70% being singletons. As concerns this clonotype: Its specificity is unknown.

The chain joins TRBV6-1 to TRBJ2-3; TRBD2 matches at 9 bases. This receptor was obtained from a man aged 80 or over in good health. The specimen sequenced was blood. The CDR3 DNA follows: TGTGCCAGCAGTGAATCTAGACTAGCGGTGATATTTACGCAGTATTTT. This gives the protein CASSESRLAVIFTQYF.